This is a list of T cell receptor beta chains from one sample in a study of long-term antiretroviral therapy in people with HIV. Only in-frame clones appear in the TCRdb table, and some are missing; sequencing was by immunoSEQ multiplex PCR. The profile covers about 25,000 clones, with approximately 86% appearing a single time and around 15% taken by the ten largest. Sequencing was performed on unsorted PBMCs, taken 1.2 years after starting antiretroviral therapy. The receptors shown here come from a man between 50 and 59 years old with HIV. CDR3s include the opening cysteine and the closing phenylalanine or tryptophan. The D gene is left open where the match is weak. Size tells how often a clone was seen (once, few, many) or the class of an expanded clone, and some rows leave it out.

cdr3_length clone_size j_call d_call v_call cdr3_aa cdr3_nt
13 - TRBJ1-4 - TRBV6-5 CASSLVGREKLFF TGTGCCAGCAGTTTAGTGGGGCGCGAAAAACTGTTTTTT
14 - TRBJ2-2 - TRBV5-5 CASSAGPTAGELFF TGTGCCAGCAGCGCGGGACCCACGGCCGGGGAGCTGTTTTTT
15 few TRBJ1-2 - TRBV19 CASSGPTSSAYGYTF TGTGCCAGTAGCGGACCCACCTCGTCGGCGTATGGCTACACCTTC
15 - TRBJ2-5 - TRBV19 CASSMTLLLRETQYF TGTGCCAGTAGTATGACTCTCCTCCTTCGGGAGACCCAGTACTTC
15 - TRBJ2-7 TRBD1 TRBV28 CASSLWGTGQDEQYF TGTGCCAGCAGCCTTTGGGGGACGGGACAGGACGAGCAGTACTTC
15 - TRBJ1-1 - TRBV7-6 CASSLGSGVLTEAFF TGTGCCAGCAGCTTAGGATCCGGGGTCTTAACTGAAGCTTTCTTT
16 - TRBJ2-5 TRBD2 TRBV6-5 CASSYSSGGVQETQYF TGTGCCAGCAGTTACTCTTCGGGGGGGGTCCAAGAGACCCAGTACTTC
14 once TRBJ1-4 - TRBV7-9 CASSLAGGNEKLFF TGTGCCAGCAGCTTGGCGGGGGGTAATGAAAAACTGTTTTTT
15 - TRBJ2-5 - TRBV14 CASSQDWGRSGTQYF TGTGCCAGCAGCCAAGATTGGGGCCGAAGTGGGACCCAGTACTTC
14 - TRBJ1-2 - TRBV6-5 CASSLQQESYGYTF TGTGCCAGCAGTCTCCAACAGGAAAGCTATGGCTACACCTTC
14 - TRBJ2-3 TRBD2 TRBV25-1 CATQRGDRTDTQYF TGTGCCACTCAGCGGGGGGACCGCACAGATACGCAGTATTTT
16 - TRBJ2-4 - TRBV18 CASSPGVAGAKNIQYF TGTGCCAGCTCACCGGGAGTAGCCGGCGCCAAAAACATTCAGTACTTC
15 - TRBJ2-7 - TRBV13 CASSLGAWRSDEQYF TGTGCCAGCAGCTTAGGGGCCTGGCGGAGCGACGAGCAGTACTTC
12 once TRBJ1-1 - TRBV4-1 CASSPTRGKAFF TGCGCCAGCAGCCCGACCCGGGGGAAAGCTTTCTTT
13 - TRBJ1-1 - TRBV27 CASSLGGKTEAFF TGTGCCAGCAGTTTGGGGGGGAAGACTGAAGCTTTCTTT
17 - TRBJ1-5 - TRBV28 CASSPPGAGYSNQPQHF TGTGCCAGCAGTCCCCCTGGGGCAGGTTATAGCAATCAGCCCCAGCATTTT
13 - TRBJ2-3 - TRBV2 CAGVRRSTDTQYF TGTGCCGGTGTCCGCCGAAGCACAGATACGCAGTATTTT
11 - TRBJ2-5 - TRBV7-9 CASSLQETQYF TGTGCCAGCAGCCTCCAAGAGACCCAGTACTTC
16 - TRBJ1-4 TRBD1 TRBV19 CASKDDRAATNEKLFF TGTGCCAGTAAAGACGACAGGGCAGCAACTAATGAAAAACTGTTTTTT
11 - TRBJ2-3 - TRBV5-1 CASSIDDTQYF TGCGCCAGCAGCATAGATGATACGCAGTATTTT
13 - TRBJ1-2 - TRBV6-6 CASSFGTNYGYTF TGTGCCAGCAGTTTCGGGACAAACTATGGCTACACCTTC
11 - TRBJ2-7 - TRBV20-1 CSREYTGEQYF TGCAGTCGAGAGTACACAGGGGAGCAGTACTTC
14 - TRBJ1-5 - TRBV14 CASSQTGSNQPQHF TGTGCCAGCAGCCAAACAGGGAGCAATCAGCCCCAGCATTTT
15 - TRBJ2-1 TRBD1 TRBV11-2 CASSPLRGFRNEQFF TGTGCCAGCAGCCCTCTCAGGGGGTTTAGAAATGAGCAGTTCTTC
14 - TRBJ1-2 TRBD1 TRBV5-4 CASSRTGSNYGYTF TGTGCCAGCAGCCGGACAGGCTCTAACTATGGCTACACCTTC
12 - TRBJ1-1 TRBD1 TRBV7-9 CASSFGQGEAFF TGTGCCAGCAGCTTTGGACAGGGGGAAGCTTTCTTT
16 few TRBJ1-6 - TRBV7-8 CASSHLGGLDNSPLHF TGTGCCAGCAGCCATCTCGGGGGACTAGATAATTCACCCCTCCACTTT
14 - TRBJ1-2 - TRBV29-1 CSVEDHKQLYGYTF TGCAGCGTTGAAGATCATAAACAGCTTTATGGCTACACCTTC
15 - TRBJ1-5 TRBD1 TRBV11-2 CASSLGTGLNQPQHF TGTGCCAGCAGCTTAGGGACAGGGCTAAATCAGCCCCAGCATTTT
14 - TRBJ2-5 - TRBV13 CASSSREYEETQYF TGTGCCAGCAGCTCTCGGGAGTATGAAGAGACCCAGTACTTC
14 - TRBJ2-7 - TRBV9 CASSPRQEHYEQYF TGTGCCAGCAGCCCCCGGCAGGAGCACTACGAGCAGTACTTC
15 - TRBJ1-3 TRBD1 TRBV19 CASNLRGKYGNTIYF TGTGCCAGTAACCTCAGGGGGAAATATGGAAACACCATATATTTT
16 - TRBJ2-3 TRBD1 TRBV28 CASSPSGTGGEDTQYF TGTGCCAGCAGTCCCTCCGGGACAGGGGGCGAAGATACGCAGTATTTT
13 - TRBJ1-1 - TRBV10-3 CAISVEDNTEAFF TGTGCCATCAGTGTTGAGGATAACACTGAAGCTTTCTTT
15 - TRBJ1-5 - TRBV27 CATPGRRDSNQPQHF TGTGCCACCCCTGGAAGACGAGATAGCAATCAGCCCCAGCATTTT
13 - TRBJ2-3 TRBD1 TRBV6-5 CARKGQGKNTQYF TGTGCCAGAAAGGGACAGGGCAAGAATACGCAGTATTTT
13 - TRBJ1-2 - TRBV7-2 CASSLGGLQGYTF TGTGCCAGCAGCTTAGGAGGGTTACAGGGCTACACCTTC
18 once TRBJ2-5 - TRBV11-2 CASSPGGQAGGRGETQYF TGTGCCAGCAGCCCCGGGGGACAGGCGGGGGGTCGAGGAGAGACCCAGTACTTC
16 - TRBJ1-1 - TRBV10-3 CAISERSGEVGTEAFF TGTGCCATCAGTGAGAGGTCAGGGGAGGTAGGCACTGAAGCTTTCTTT
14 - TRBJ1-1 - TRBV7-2 CASSLSGAYTEAFF TGTGCCAGCAGCTTGTCAGGGGCGTACACTGAAGCTTTCTTT
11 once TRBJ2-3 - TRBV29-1 CSASSTDTQYF TGCAGCGCTAGTTCCACAGATACGCAGTATTTT
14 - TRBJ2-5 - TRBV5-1 CASSLAGSQETQYF TGCGCCAGCAGCTTGGCAGGGTCCCAAGAGACCCAGTACTTC